Each of the 10 T cell receptor beta chains below was sequenced from the same sample in a study of graft-versus-host responses after intestinal transplantation. Repertoires were generated with immunoSEQ multiplex PCR, while TCRdb's copy carries only in-frame clones and drops some. The sample records about 98,000 clones, under 85% being singletons. No antigen has been identified for these receptors. The specimen comprised unstimulated CD8+ T cells sorted from spleen or lymph node cells, sampled before intestinal transplant. Receptors originate from a human donor who received an intestinal transplant.

This chain joins TRBV5-6 and TRBJ1-5, with a weak D call TRBD1 (6 bases). The CDR3 runs to 14 residues. V lost 3 bases and J lost 6, with 13 bases in between. The germline V gene has CDR1 SGHDT and CDR2 YYEEEE. DNA for the CDR3: TGTGCCAGCAGCTCTGACAGGTTGAGTCAGCCCCAGCATTTT. Residues: CASSSDRLSQPQHF.

V and J are TRBV7-9 and TRBJ2-7; the match to TRBD1 covers 8 bases. The CDR3 extends over 14 amino acids. The V gene end was trimmed by 5 bases and the J gene end by 3 bases; junction bases not matched to a gene: 6. The V gene's germline CDR1 is SEHNR and CDR2 FQNEAQ (reference sequence). The CDR3 nucleotides read TGTGCCAGCAGCCGGACAGGGAGAGTCTACGAGCAGTACTTC. It yields the protein CASSRTGRVYEQYF. The whole variable domain, remainder taken from reference TRBV7-9 and TRBJ2-7, is DTGVSQNPRHKITKRGQNVTFRCDPISEHNRLYWYRQTLGQGPEFLTYFQNEAQLEKSRLLSDRFSAERPKGSFSTLEIQRTEQGDSAMYLCASSRTGRVYEQYFGPGTRLTVT.

This chain uses TRBV7-6 with TRBJ1-4; 8 nucleotides line up with TRBD1. The CDR3 is 14 residues long. Unmatched junction bases numbered 7, after V lost 5 bases and J lost 8 bases. Per germline, CDR1 SGHVS and CDR2 FNYEAQ. As DNA, the CDR3 is TGTGCCAGCAGCCTAGGACAGGGCCTGGAAAAACTGTTTTTT. Translation: CASSLGQGLEKLFF.

The V and J genes are TRBV30 and TRBJ2-7; D perhaps matches TRBD2 (6 bases). The CDR3 runs 14 residues. Deletions cut 2 bases from V and 5 bases from J, with 16 bases between. Germline CDR1 GTSNPN, CDR2 SVGIG (reference sequence). The CDR3 protein is CAWSSGFTVDEQYF. The CDR3 nucleotides are TGTGCCTGGAGTAGCGGGTTTACCGTCGACGAGCAGTACTTC.

The chain carries TRBV7-2 and TRBJ2-7; 13 bases align to TRBD2. In germline, CDR1 is SGHTA, CDR2 FQGNSA. The V segment lost 7 bases and the J segment 5 bases; nucleotides outside the gene matches: 8. CDR3 size: 15 residues. CDR3 sequence (DNA): TGTGCCAGCACTAAGACTAGCGGGAGGACGGACGAGCAGTACTTC. Encoded protein: CASTKTSGRTDEQYF.

The CDR3: CASSDGRNIQYF. The CDR3 bases are TGTGCCAGCAGCGACGGCAGAAACATTCAGTACTTC. This chain joins TRBV5-4 and TRBJ2-4; no clear D gene. Germline V gene sequence: CDR1 SGHNT, CDR2 YYREEE (reference sequence). The CDR3 sequence is 12 residues long. Trimming removed 4 bases at V and 6 bases at J, with 8 bases between.

In its sample, this clone was seen a few times. The rearrangement links TRBV11-2 to TRBJ2-1; D may correspond to TRBD1 or TRBD2 (5 bases each). V lost 5 bases and J lost 2, with 19 bases in between. This CDR3 spans 17 amino acids. Germline CDR1 reads SGHAT; CDR2 reads FQNNGV. The CDR3 spells CASSPFRDPAPYNEQFF. The CDR3, as DNA: TGTGCCAGCAGCCCGTTCCGGGACCCCGCGCCCTACAATGAGCAGTTCTTC. Full variable domain (rest looked up from reference TRBV11-2 and TRBJ2-1): EAGVAQSPRYKIIEKRQSVAFWCNPISGHATLYWYQQILGQGPKLLIQFQNNGVVDDSQLPKDRFSAERLKGVDSTLKIQPAKLEDSAVYLCASSPFRDPAPYNEQFFGPGTRLTVL.

The chain recombines TRBV5-4 with TRBJ1-6; D might be TRBD1 (5 bases). This CDR3 is built from 15 residues. In germline, CDR1 is SGHNT, CDR2 YYREEE (reference sequence). V was trimmed by 0 bases and J by 7 bases, leaving 11 bases between them. The CDR3 sequence: CASSLDGGYNSPLHF. The CDR3 nucleotides are TGTGCCAGCAGCTTGGACGGGGGATACAATTCACCCCTCCACTTT.

In nucleotides, the CDR3 is TGTGCCAGCAGGGGGTCCATGAACACTGAAGCTTTCTTT. Protein sequence: CASRGSMNTEAFF. V and J are TRBV6-5 and TRBJ1-1, with D unresolved. The germline CDR1 and CDR2 sequences are MNHEY and SVGAGI. Trimming cost V 6 bases and J 0 bases, with 8 bases left between them. The CDR3 spans 13 residues.

The rearrangement links TRBV5-1 to TRBJ2-1; D might be TRBD2 (5 bases). Germline V gene lookup returns CDR1 SGHRS and CDR2 YFSETQ. The V end lost 5 bases, the J end lost 0 bases, and 6 bases lay between the germline ends. The CDR3 runs to 13 residues. The CDR3 sequence is CASRGSSYNEQFF. CDR3 in DNA: TGCGCCAGCAGGGGGAGCTCCTACAATGAGCAGTTCTTC.